This TCR beta chain was recorded in a study of shared clonotypes between healthy human individuals. Study results and caveats: Investigators collected only blood, and repertoires in tissues likely differ. A handful of donors shared roughly 5% of their naive CD4 clonotypes.

Positive CCR7 selection of CD45RO-negative cells yielded the naive CD8 cells, and terminally differentiated effector memory CD45RA+ cells were excluded. Sequencing used immunoSEQ multiplex PCR; TCRdb keeps in-frame clones, though not all of them. The sample holds millions of clones, about 95% seen once. Germline lookup yields CDR1 SGHNT and CDR2 YYREEE (reference sequence). This CDR3 is built from 17 residues. With 4 bases clipped from V and 10 bases from J, the junction kept 13 bases outside the gene matches. As concerns this clone: Its antigen is undetermined.

The genes are TRBV5-4 and TRBJ2-1, with 14 positions matching TRBD2. This TCR was sampled from a man between 18 and 35 years old in good health. The source material was naive CD8+ T cells sorted from blood. For the CDR3, the DNA is TGTGCCAGCAGCCCTGGGACTAGCGGGAGCTGGCTAGGAGAGCAGTTCTTC. Encoded protein: CASSPGTSGSWLGEQFF.